Included here is one TCR beta chain sequence, with context. CDR1 is SGHNT, CDR2 YYREEE, per germline (reference sequence). Trimming removed 0 bases from V and 6 bases from J, with 11 bases in between. The CDR3 has 14 residues. The entry originates in a study of blood T cell repertoires in COVID-19. Here immunoSEQ multiplex PCR was the method, and the copy in TCRdb shows in-frame clones only, minus some. The sample lists just over 80,000 clones; around 89% were seen once. The chain combines TRBV5-4 with TRBJ2-3; tentatively, D is TRBD2 (6 bases). The sequenced material came from PBMCs or T cells enriched from blood (not recorded which). This TCR was sampled from a woman aged 45-60 years with acute COVID-19. The CDR3 reads CASSLAGEEDTQYF. CDR3 DNA: TGTGCCAGCAGCTTGGCGGGGGAAGAGGATACGCAGTATTTT. The entire variable domain, with the rest obtained from reference TRBV5-4 and TRBJ2-3, is as follows: ETGVTQSPTHLIKTRGQQVTLRCSSQSGHNTVSWYQQALGQGPQFIFQYYREEENGRGNFPPRFSGLQFPNYSSELNVNALELDDSALYLCASSLAGEEDTQYFGPGTRLTVL.